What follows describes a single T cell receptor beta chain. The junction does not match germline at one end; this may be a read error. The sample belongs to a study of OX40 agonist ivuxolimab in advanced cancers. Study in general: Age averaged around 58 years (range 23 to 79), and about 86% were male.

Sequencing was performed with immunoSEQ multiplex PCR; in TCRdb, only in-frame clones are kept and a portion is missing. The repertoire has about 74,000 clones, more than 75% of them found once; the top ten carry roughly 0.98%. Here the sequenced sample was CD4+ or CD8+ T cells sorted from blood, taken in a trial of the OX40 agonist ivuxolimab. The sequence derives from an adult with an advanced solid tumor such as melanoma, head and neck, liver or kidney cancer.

DNA of the CDR3: TGTGCTAGCAGCGAGGGACTAGCGGAATCCTACGAGCAGTACTTC. Translating it yields CASSEGLAESYEQYF. V is TRBV7-7 and J is TRBJ2-7; 11 bases align to TRBD2. Per germline, CDR1 SSHAT and CDR2 FNYEAQ (reference sequence). The CDR3 totals 15 residues.